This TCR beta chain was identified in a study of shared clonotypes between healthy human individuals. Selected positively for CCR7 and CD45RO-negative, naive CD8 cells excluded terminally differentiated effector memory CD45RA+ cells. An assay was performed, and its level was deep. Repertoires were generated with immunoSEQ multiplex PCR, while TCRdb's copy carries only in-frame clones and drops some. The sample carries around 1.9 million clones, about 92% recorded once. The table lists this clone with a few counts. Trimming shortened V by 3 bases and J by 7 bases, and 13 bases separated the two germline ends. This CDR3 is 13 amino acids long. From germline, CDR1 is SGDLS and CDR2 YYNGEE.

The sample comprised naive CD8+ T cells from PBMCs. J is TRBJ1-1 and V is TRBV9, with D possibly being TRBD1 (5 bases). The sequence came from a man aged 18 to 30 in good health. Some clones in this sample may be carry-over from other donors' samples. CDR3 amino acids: CASSAGQRGEAFF. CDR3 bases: TGTGCCAGCAGCGCCGGCCAAAGGGGTGAAGCTTTCTTT. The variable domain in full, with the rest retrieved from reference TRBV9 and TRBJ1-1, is DSGVTQTPKHLITATGQRVTLRCSPRSGDLSVYWYQQSLDQGLQFLIQYYNGEERAKGNILERFSAQQFPDLHSELNLSSLELGDSALYFCASSAGQRGEAFFGQGTRLTVV.